This T cell receptor beta chain came from a study of CXCR3-negative and CXCR3-positive naive CD8 T cells. Whole-study findings and limits: The majority of assays used fresh PBMCs, and CXCR3 expression partially decreased after cryopreservation. Both naive subsets showed comparably high diversity, and memory CD8+ cells showed much lower diversity. More hydrophobic TRB CDR3s were found in CXCR3-positive naive cells than in CXCR3-negative naive cells.

In triplicate, each CD8+ T cell subset was sorted at 300,000 cells per replicate. 5' RACE with UMI labels generated the TRB cDNA libraries. TCRdb reanalyzed the 5' RACE reads, giving one entry per CDR3 protein sequence and no DNA. This sample's clone table lists about 120,000 distinct CDR3 sequences. The CDR3 has 19 residues. The germline V gene has CDR1 SGHVS and CDR2 FQNEAQ. On this clonotype: Its antigen is unknown.

This TCR derives from a human donor in good health. Some clones in this sample may be carry-over from other donors' samples. The gene calls are TRBV7-8 and TRBJ2-5; TCRdb indicates TRBD2, and absent DNA this call remains unverified. Sequenced: naive CXCR3+ CD8+ T cells from blood. Subset indicated: CD45RO-CCR7+CD27+CD95- naive CD8+ T cells expressing CXCR3 (TNR3+). The chain's CDR3 is CASSLVPSPSGGHQETQYF.